The T cell receptor (beta chain) described here comes from a study of blood T cells in healthy people across ages. Study-wide context: T cells yielded about one barcoded beta molecule per two cells through template switching.

Through a sample-barcoded 5' primer and a J-beta primer mix, a second PCR was run for roughly 7 to 11 cycles. TCRdb itself ran the 5' RACE reads through MiXCR, one entry per CDR3 protein. The data hold approximately 940,000 distinct CDR3 sequences, with about 44% observed a single time. Findings and limits, study-wide: Age brought a roughly linear fall in TCR beta diversity measured per million T cells. In long-lived donors, naive CD4+ cell counts and diversity exceeded those of aged donors.

The CDR3 sequence is 14 residues long. With 2 bases removed from V and 0 bases from J, the gap between germline ends came to 7 bases. Looked up from germline, CDR1 is SGHRS and CDR2 is YFSETQ. There are a few counts of this clonotype. Its antigen is currently unknown. This sequence joins TRBV5-1 and TRBJ2-3; D gene unclear. The sample was blood. The TCR was taken from a young man in good health. CDR3 nucleotide sequence: TGCGCCAGCAGCTTCTTCAGTAGCACAGATACGCAGTATTTT. This gives the protein CASSFFSSTDTQYF.